This T cell receptor (beta chain) comes out of a study of blood T cell repertoires in COVID-19. This CDR3 spans 15 amino acids. Per germline, CDR1 MNHEY and CDR2 SVGAGI. With V trimmed by 7 bases and J by 7 bases, 5 bases remained unmatched. The table came from immunoSEQ multiplex PCR; TCRdb's copy has only in-frame clones and leaves some out. The table records roughly 120,000 clones, 75% to 85% of them present only once. The clonotype was recovered from a woman older than 75 with acute or convalescent COVID-19. The chain links TRBV6-5 to TRBJ2-1, with 15 positions matching TRBD2. The sequenced sample was peripheral blood. The CDR3 DNA sequence: TGTGCCAGCACTTTGGGACTAGCGGGGGGTAATGAGCAGTTCTTC. Its translation is CASTLGLAGGNEQFF.